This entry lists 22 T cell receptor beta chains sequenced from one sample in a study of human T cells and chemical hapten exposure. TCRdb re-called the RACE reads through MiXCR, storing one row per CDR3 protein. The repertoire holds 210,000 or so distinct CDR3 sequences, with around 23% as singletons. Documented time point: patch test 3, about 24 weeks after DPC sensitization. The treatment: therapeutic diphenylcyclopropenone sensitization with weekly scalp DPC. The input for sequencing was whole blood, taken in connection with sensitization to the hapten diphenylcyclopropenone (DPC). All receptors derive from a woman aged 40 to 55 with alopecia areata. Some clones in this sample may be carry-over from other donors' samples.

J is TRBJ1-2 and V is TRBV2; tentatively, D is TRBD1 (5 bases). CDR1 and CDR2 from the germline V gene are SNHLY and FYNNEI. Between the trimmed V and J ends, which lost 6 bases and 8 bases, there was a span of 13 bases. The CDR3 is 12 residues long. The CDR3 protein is CASRGRAGGYTF. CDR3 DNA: TGTGCCAGCAGGGGACGGGCCGGGGGCTACACCTTC. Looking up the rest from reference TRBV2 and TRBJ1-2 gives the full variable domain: EPEVTQTPSHQVTQMGQEVILRCVPISNHLYFYWYRQILGQKVEFLVSFYNNEISEKSEIFDDQFSVERPDGSNFTLKIRSTKLEDSAMYFCASRGRAGGYTFGSGTRLTVV.

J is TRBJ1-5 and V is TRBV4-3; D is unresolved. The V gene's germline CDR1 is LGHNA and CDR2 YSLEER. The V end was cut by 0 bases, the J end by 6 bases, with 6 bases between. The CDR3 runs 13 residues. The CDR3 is CASSQDFGQPQHF. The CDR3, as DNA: TGCGCCAGCAGCCAAGATTTCGGTCAGCCCCAGCATTTT.

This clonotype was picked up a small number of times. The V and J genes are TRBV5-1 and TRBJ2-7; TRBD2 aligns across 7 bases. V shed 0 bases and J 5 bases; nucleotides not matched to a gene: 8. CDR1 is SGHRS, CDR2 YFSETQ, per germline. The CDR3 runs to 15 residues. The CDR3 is CASSLEGGRWDEQYF. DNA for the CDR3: TGCGCCAGCAGCTTGGAGGGAGGGCGATGGGACGAGCAGTACTTC.

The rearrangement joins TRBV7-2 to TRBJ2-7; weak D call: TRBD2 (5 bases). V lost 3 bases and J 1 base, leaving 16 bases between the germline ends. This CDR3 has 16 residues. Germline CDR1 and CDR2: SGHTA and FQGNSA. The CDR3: CASSFSGVAKSYEQYF. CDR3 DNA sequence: TGTGCCAGCAGCTTCTCCGGGGTAGCGAAGTCCTACGAGCAGTACTTC.

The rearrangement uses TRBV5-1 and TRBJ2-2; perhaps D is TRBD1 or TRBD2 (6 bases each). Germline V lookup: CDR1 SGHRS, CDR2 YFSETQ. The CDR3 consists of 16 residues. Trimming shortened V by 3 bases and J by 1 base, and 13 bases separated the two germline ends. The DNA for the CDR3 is TGCGCCAGCAGCTATGGACGGGGGCTGAACACCGGGGAGCTGTTTTTT. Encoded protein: CASSYGRGLNTGELFF.

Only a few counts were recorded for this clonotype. Here the CDR3 DNA reads TGCGCCAGCAGCCCCCTTGGGGGCAATGAGCAGTTCTTC. This sequence encodes CASSPLGGNEQFF. The V and J genes are TRBV5-1 and TRBJ2-1; either TRBD1 or TRBD2 may supply D (5 bases each). The CDR3 runs 13 residues. V shed 4 bases and J shed 6 bases, with 11 bases lying between them. CDR1 and CDR2 from the germline V gene are SGHRS and YFSETQ. Looking up the rest from reference TRBV5-1 and TRBJ2-1 gives the full variable domain: KAGVTQTPRYLIKTRGQQVTLSCSPISGHRSVSWYQQTPGQGLQFLFEYFSETQRNKGNFPGRFSGRQFSNSRSEMNVSTLELGDSALYLCASSPLGGNEQFFGPGTRLTVL.

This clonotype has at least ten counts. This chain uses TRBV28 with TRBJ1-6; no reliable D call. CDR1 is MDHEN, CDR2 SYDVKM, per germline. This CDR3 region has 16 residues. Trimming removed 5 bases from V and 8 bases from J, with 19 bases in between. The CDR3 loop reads CASSLDQTGGHSPLHF. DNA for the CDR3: TGTGCCAGCAGTCTGGACCAGACCGGTGGGCATTCACCCCTCCACTTT.

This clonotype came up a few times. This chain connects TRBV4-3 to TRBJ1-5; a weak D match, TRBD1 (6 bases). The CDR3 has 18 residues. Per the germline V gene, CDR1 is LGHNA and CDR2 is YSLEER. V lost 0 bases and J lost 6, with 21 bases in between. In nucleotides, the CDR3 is TGCGCCAGCAGCCAAGATGCTGCCAGGGGAACGGAGAGTCAGCCCCAGCATTTT. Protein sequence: CASSQDAARGTESQPQHF.

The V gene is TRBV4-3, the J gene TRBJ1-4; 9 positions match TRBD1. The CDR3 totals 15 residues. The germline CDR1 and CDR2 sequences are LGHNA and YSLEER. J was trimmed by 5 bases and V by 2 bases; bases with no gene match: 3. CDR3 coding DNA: TGCGCCAGCAGCCAAATGACAGGGGGGAATGAAAAACTGTTTTTT. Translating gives CASSQMTGGNEKLFF.

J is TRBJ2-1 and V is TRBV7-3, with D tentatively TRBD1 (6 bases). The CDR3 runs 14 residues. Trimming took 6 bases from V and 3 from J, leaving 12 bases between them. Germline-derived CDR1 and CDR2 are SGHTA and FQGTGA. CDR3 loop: CASREDSVYNEQFF. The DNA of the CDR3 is TGTGCCAGCAGAGAGGACAGCGTCTACAATGAGCAGTTCTTC.

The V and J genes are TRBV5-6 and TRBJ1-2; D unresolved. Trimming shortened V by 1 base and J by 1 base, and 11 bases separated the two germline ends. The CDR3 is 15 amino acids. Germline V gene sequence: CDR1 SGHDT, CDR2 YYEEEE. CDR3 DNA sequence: TGTGCCAGCAGCTTGTACAGTTCTATTAACTATGGCTACACCTTC. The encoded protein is CASSLYSSINYGYTF.

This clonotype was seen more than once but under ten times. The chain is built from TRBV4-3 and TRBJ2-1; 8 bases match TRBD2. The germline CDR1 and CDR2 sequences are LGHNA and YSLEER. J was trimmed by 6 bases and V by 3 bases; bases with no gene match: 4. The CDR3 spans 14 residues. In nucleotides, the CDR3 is TGCGCCAGCAGCCAGGTTGGACTAGCCAATGAGCAGTTCTTC. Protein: CASSQVGLANEQFF.

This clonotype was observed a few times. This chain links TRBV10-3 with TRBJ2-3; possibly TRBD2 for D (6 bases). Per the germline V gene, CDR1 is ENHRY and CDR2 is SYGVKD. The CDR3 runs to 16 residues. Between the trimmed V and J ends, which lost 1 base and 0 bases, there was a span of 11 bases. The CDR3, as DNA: TGTGCCATCAGTGAGTGGAGGGAGTCGAGCACAGATACGCAGTATTTT. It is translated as CAISEWRESSTDTQYF.

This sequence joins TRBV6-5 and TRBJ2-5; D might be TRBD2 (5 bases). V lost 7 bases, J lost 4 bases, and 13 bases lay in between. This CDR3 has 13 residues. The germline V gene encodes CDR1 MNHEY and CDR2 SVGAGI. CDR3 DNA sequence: TGTGCCAGCACCCCTTTAGGGAGAGAGACCCAGTACTTC. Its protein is CASTPLGRETQYF.

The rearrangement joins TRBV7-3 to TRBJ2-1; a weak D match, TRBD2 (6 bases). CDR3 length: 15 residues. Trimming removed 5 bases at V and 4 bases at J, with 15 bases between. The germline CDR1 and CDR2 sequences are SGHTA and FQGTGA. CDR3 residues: CASSPISSGYNEQFF. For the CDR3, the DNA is TGTGCCAGCAGCCCCATCAGTAGCGGTTACAATGAGCAGTTCTTC.

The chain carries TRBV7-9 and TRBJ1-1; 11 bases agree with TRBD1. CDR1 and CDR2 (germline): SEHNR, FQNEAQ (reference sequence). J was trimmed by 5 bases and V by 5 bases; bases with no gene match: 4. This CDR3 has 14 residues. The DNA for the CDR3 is TGTGCCAGCAGCCCGGACAGGGGGCAAACTGAAGCTTTCTTT. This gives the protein CASSPDRGQTEAFF.

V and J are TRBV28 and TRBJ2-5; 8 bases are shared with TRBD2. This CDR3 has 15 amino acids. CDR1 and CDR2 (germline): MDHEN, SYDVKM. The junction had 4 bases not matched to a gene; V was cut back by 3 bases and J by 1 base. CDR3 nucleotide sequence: TGTGCCAGCAGTTTGAATAGCGGGGTCCAAGAGACCCAGTACTTC. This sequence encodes CASSLNSGVQETQYF. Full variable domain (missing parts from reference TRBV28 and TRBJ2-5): DVKVTQSSRYLVKRTGEKVFLECVQDMDHENMFWYRQDPGLGLRLIYFSYDVKMKEKGDIPEGYSVSREKKERFSLILESASTNQTSMYLCASSLNSGVQETQYFGPGTRLLVL.

The CDR3, as DNA: TGTGCCAGCAGTTTATTAGCGGGCGGCTCTGGAAACACCATATATTTT. Amino acid sequence: CASSLLAGGSGNTIYF. This rearrangement joins TRBV28 to TRBJ1-3; D ambiguous. Trimming took off 1 base at V and 0 bases at J, with 10 bases between the two ends. The CDR3 totals 16 residues. In germline, CDR1 is MDHEN, CDR2 SYDVKM.

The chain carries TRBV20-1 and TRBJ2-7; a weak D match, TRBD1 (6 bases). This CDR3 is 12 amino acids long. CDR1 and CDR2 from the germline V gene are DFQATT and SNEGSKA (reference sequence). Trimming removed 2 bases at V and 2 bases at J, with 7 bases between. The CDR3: CSARSGAYEQYF. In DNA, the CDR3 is TGCAGTGCTAGATCAGGGGCCTACGAGCAGTACTTC.

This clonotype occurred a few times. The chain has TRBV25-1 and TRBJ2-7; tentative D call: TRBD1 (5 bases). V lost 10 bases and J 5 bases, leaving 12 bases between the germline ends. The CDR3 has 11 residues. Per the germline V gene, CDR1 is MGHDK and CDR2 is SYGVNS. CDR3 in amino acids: CATSQGHEQYF. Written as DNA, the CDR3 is TGTGCCACCTCTCAGGGCCACGAGCAGTACTTC.

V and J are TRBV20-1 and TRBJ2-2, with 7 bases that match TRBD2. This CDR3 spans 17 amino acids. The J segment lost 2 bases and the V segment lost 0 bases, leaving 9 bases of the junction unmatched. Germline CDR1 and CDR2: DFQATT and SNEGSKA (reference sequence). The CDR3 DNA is TGCAGTGCTAGAGATCTGAGAAGCGGGGCAAACACCGGGGAGCTGTTTTTT. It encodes CSARDLRSGANTGELFF.

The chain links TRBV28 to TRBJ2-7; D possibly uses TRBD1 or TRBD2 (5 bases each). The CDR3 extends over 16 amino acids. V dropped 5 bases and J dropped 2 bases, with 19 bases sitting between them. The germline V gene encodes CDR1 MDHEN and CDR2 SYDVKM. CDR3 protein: CASSPLGTPRAYEQYF. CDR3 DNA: TGTGCCAGCAGTCCCCTGGGGACCCCGAGGGCCTACGAGCAGTACTTC.